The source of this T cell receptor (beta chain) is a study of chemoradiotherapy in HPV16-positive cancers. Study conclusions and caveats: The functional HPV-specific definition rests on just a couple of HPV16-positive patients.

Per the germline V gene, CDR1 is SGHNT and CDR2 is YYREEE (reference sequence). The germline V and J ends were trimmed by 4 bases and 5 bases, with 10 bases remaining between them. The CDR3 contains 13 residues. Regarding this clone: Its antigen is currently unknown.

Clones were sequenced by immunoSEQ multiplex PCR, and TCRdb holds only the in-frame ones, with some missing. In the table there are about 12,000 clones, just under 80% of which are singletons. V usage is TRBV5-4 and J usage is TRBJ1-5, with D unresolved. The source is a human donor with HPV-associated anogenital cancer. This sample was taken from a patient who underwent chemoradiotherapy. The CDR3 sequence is CASSRQPDQPQHF. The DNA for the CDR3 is TGTGCCAGCAGCCGGCAGCCCGATCAGCCCCAGCATTTT.